Listed below are T cell receptor beta chains from one sample, sequenced in a study of CD4+ T cells in melanoma. The repertoire was sequenced with immunoSEQ multiplex PCR; TCRdb's copy has only in-frame clones and lacks some. The sample lists 20,000 to 25,000 clones; around 79% were seen once. The sequencing sample was made of cells from a culture (not recorded whether cultured in vitro). These receptors were collected from a human donor with melanoma. The conserved cysteine and the conserved F or W are not part of the CDR3 here. Each record gives: CDR3 length, V gene, CDR3 protein.

len: 12; v_gene: TRBV9; CDR3aa: ASTRAGQGRGYT
len: 12; v_gene: TRBV2; CDR3aa: ASSGQGNTGELF
len: 13; v_gene: TRBV7-9; CDR3aa: ASSRTGGPYNEQF
len: 12; v_gene: TRBV5-1; CDR3aa: ASSLGQMSETQY
len: 13; v_gene: TRBV2; CDR3aa: ASSEEVGPTYEQY
len: 10; v_gene: TRBV29-1; CDR3aa: SVSQGQETQY
len: 12; v_gene: TRBV19; CDR3aa: ASSIRQGSYEQY
len: 14; v_gene: TRBV9; CDR3aa: ASSPVGQLRLSGYT
len: 13; v_gene: TRBV7-2; CDR3aa: ASSLVFWGPGTQY
len: 12; v_gene: TRBV7-6; CDR3aa: ASSPPGRGTEAF
len: 11; v_gene: TRBV19; CDR3aa: ASNQGNNSPLH
len: 10; v_gene: TRBV30; CDR3aa: AWSELGNTIY
len: 12; v_gene: TRBV27; CDR3aa: ASSAVPGFQPQH
len: 10; v_gene: TRBV30; CDR3aa: AWSPHGGEAF
len: 11; v_gene: TRBV10-3; CDR3aa: AITEYLDGEQY
len: 7; v_gene: TRBV20-1; CDR3aa: SALPGQY
len: 11; v_gene: TRBV29-1; CDR3aa: SAKGTGNSPLH
len: 13; v_gene: TRBV7-9; CDR3aa: ASSLERGSGYGYT
len: 12; v_gene: TRBV13; CDR3aa: ASRRTGELEKLF
len: 12; v_gene: TRBV6-6; CDR3aa: ASGKYRGAYEQY
len: 13; v_gene: TRBV6-5; CDR3aa: ASSPREGSNEKLF
len: 13; v_gene: TRBV30; CDR3aa: AWSRRDRGWGGYT
len: 13; v_gene: TRBV5-5; CDR3aa: ASSTAGPSGNTIY
len: 13; v_gene: TRBV4-1; CDR3aa: ASTYRAYGEETQY
len: 13; v_gene: TRBV19; CDR3aa: ASSRTSGGWYEQF
len: 11; v_gene: TRBV5-4; CDR3aa: ASTQGLGYGYT
len: 12; v_gene: TRBV29-1; CDR3aa: SATPGQVFGGYT
len: 12; v_gene: TRBV15; CDR3aa: ATSRPERGLPLH
len: 12; v_gene: TRBV18; CDR3aa: ASSPIQGATEAF
len: 21; v_gene: TRBV6-4; CDR3aa: ASSDGTGGSWTKSILAKNIQY
len: 13; v_gene: TRBV9; CDR3aa: ASSVVGAGRDTQY
len: 11; v_gene: TRBV29-1; CDR3aa: SAGKGGSYEQY
len: 14; v_gene: TRBV6-5; CDR3aa: ASSYAASVSQNIQY
len: 13; v_gene: TRBV6-1; CDR3aa: ASRVDRVLAETQY
len: 14; v_gene: TRBV4-2; CDR3aa: ASSQDLWGAGNEQF
len: 13; v_gene: TRBV5-6; CDR3aa: ASSTGLAGTDTQY
len: 14; v_gene: TRBV7-3; CDR3aa: ASSLYGGTTPDTQY